The 11 T cell receptor beta chains given below trace back to one sample, sequenced in a study of blood T cell repertoires in COVID-19. Repertoires were generated with immunoSEQ multiplex PCR, while TCRdb's copy carries only in-frame clones and drops some. The sample gives under 300,000 clones, roughly 83% of which show up once; approximately 13% is in the top ten. The source material was peripheral blood. All receptors derive from a man older than 75 with acute or convalescent COVID-19.

V gene TRBV24-1 combines with J gene TRBJ2-1; the match to TRBD2 covers 7 bases. Per germline, CDR1 KGHDR and CDR2 SFDVKD. V gave up 1 base and J gave up 4 bases; unmatched junction bases: 9. The CDR3 totals 17 residues. CDR3 sequence reads: CATSDFTTKAGYNEQFF. The DNA of the CDR3 is TGTGCCACCAGTGATTTCACAACGAAAGCGGGATACAATGAGCAGTTCTTC.

CDR3: CASSLSTGGLFF. CDR3 DNA sequence: TGTGCCAGCAGCTTATCGACAGGGGGCCTGTTCTTC. This rearrangement joins TRBV13 to TRBJ2-1; 10 bases are a match to TRBD1. The germline gives CDR1 PRHDT, CDR2 FYEKMQ (reference sequence). This CDR3 spans 12 amino acids. V was clipped by 2 bases and J by 15 bases; unmatched bases: 4.

This clone was seen only once. The rearrangement links TRBV2 to TRBJ1-5; a weak D match, TRBD1 (5 bases). Germline values: CDR1 SNHLY, CDR2 FYNNEI. The CDR3 consists of 15 residues. The V and J ends lost 7 bases and 7 bases respectively, with 20 bases between them. The CDR3 loop is CASNLFGTTGQPQHF. In DNA, the CDR3 is TGTGCCAGCAATCTTTTTGGGACTACGGGGCAGCCCCAGCATTTT.

Details on this clone: The same CDR3 can be traced to other DNA sequences in this sample. The chain has TRBV18 and TRBJ1-2; D gene unclear. The ends were cut back, 3 bases at V and 8 bases at J, with 10 bases in the middle. There are 12 residues in the CDR3. CDR1 and CDR2 (germline): KGHSH, LQKENI. In DNA form, the CDR3 reads TGTGCCAGCTCACCCGAGGAGCGCGGCTACACCTTC. Its translation is CASSPEERGYTF.

This clone was found a few times. The chain is built from TRBV28 and TRBJ1-5; D not certain. Per germline, CDR1 MDHEN and CDR2 SYDVKM. Deletions cut 6 bases from V and 3 bases from J, with 12 bases between. The CDR3 covers 14 residues. The CDR3 DNA reads TGTGCCAGCAGGGGAGGGCACACCAATCAGCCCCAGCATTTT. Its translation: CASRGGHTNQPQHF.

J is TRBJ2-7 and V is TRBV24-1, with D possibly being TRBD1 (5 bases). Looked up from germline, CDR1 is KGHDR and CDR2 is SFDVKD. This CDR3 spans 15 amino acids. The V gene lost 6 bases and the J gene lost 2 bases, with 16 bases spanning the gap. The CDR3 protein is CATSTPAGMTYEQYF. Written as DNA, the CDR3 is TGTGCCACCAGTACCCCTGCAGGGATGACCTACGAGCAGTACTTC.

Details on this clone: Other DNA sequences from this sample encode an identical CDR3 as well. V usage is TRBV7-9 and J usage is TRBJ1-1; D possibly corresponds to TRBD1 (5 bases). CDR1 and CDR2 (germline): SEHNR, FQNEAQ (reference sequence). Trimming took off 2 bases at V and 1 base at J, with 5 bases between the two ends. CDR3 length equals 13 residues. CDR3 protein: CASSLQGNTEAFF. For the CDR3, the DNA is TGTGCCAGCAGCTTACAGGGGAACACTGAAGCTTTCTTT.

The chain employs TRBV11-2 and TRBJ2-7, with TRBD2 identical over 14 bases. After removal of 7 bases from V and 6 bases from J, the junction contained 8 bases not matched to a gene. CDR1 and CDR2 from the germline V gene are SGHAT and FQNNGV. CDR3 length: 15 residues. CDR3 nucleotides: TGTGCCAGCACCCACCTCGGACTAGCGGGAGGCGAGCAGTACTTC. Protein product: CASTHLGLAGGEQYF.

The V gene is TRBV3-1 (or the pseudogene TRBV3-2), the J gene TRBJ2-7, with D perhaps TRBD2 (6 bases). The CDR3 covers 14 residues. Germline values: CDR1 LGHDT, CDR2 YNNKEL (reference sequence). The germline V and J ends were trimmed by 1 base and 1 base, with 8 bases remaining between them. As DNA, the CDR3 is TGTGCCAGCAGCCAAGGGGGGGTATCCTACGAGCAGTACTTC. It encodes CASSQGGVSYEQYF.

The chain carries TRBV3-1 (or the pseudogene TRBV3-2) and TRBJ2-1, with D possibly TRBD1 on 5 matching bases. V gave up 4 bases and J gave up 0 bases, with 13 bases separating them. CDR1 and CDR2 from the germline V gene are LGHDT and YNNKEL (reference sequence). The CDR3 contains 16 residues. CDR3 sequence reads: CASSRRQSSSYNEQFF. DNA of the CDR3: TGTGCCAGCAGCCGTAGACAGTCGAGCTCCTACAATGAGCAGTTCTTC.

Comments on this clone: The identical CDR3 is also encoded by other nucleotide sequences in the sample. The gene calls are TRBV29-1 and TRBJ1-5; 7 bases fit TRBD1. The germline V gene has CDR1 SQVTM and CDR2 ANQGSEA. V was pared by 6 bases and J by 2 bases, with 4 bases of the junction left unmatched. This CDR3 is 13 amino acids long. CDR3 amino acids: CSVAGTGNQPQHF. The DNA of the CDR3 is TGCAGCGTAGCCGGGACAGGCAATCAGCCCCAGCATTTT. The full variable domain, in which reference TRBV29-1 and TRBJ1-5 provide the parts outside the CDR3, is SAVISQKPSRDICQRGTSLTIQCQVDSQVTMMFWYRQQPGQSLTLIATANQGSEATYESGFVIDKFPISRPNLTFSTLTVSNMSPEDSSIYLCSVAGTGNQPQHFGDGTRLSIL.